This TCR beta chain is drawn from a study of T cell repertoires in cytomegalovirus infection. MiXCR, applied by TCRdb to the reads, yields one record per CDR3 protein. The sample includes under 800,000 distinct CDR3 sequences, 20% to 25% of them seen just once. This CDR3 has 12 amino acids. Germline V gene data show CDR1 as MDHEN and CDR2 as SYDVKM. V gave up 3 bases and J gave up 4 bases, with 6 bases separating them. This clonotype was sampled from a human donor in good health (CMV status not recorded). Some clones in this sample may be carry-over from other donors' samples. The sample consisted of CD8+ T cells from PBMCs. The chain joins TRBV28 to TRBJ1-2; D gene uncertain. Here the CDR3 reads CASSFRSYGYTF. In DNA, the CDR3 is TGTGCCAGCAGTTTTCGGTCCTATGGCTACACCTTC.